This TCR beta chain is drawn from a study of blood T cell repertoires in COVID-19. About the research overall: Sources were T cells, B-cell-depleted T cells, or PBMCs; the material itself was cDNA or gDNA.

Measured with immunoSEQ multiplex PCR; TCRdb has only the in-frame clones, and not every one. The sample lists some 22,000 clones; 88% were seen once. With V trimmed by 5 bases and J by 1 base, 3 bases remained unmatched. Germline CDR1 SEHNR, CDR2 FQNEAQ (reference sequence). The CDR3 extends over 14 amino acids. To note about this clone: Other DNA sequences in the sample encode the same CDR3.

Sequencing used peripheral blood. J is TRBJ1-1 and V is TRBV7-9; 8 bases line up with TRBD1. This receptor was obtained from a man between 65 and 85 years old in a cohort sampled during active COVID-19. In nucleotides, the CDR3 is TGTGCCAGCAGCCGGACAGGGCAGAACACTGAAGCTTTCTTT. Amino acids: CASSRTGQNTEAFF.